These T cell receptor beta chains were read from a single sample in a study of cytomegalovirus exposure and HLA in healthy donors. The protocol was immunoSEQ multiplex PCR, while the TCRdb copy is restricted to in-frame clones and leaves out a portion. The profile shows 100,000 to 150,000 clones, approximately 69% of them singletons. The sample consisted of PBMCs. These receptors were obtained from a man aged 35-49 years in good health and CMV-seropositive. Both conserved end residues are part of each CDR3. The D gene is left open where the match is weak. Clone size is shown for a subset of rows, as once, few, many or a class of expanded clone.

j_call | d_call | v_call | clone_size | cdr3_aa | cdr3_nt
TRBJ1-1 | TRBD1 | TRBV27 | . | CASSLARGTGVSGEAFF | TGTGCCAGCAGTTTAGCCCGCGGGACAGGGGTTTCGGGTGAAGCTTTCTTT
TRBJ1-1 | . | TRBV4-1 | . | CASSQVVGGTEAFF | TGCGCCAGCAGCCAAGTGGTGGGGGGGACTGAAGCTTTCTTT
TRBJ2-3 | TRBD1 | TRBV10-1 | . | CASSEEDREWDTQYF | TGCGCCAGCAGTGAGGAGGACAGGGAATGGGATACGCAGTATTTT
TRBJ2-7 | TRBD1 | TRBV27 | . | CASSSGTGAGHYEQYF | TGTGCCAGCAGTTCAGGGACAGGGGCAGGGCACTACGAGCAGTACTTC
TRBJ1-1 | TRBD1 | TRBV7-8 | . | CASSKQGAGTEAFF | TGTGCCAGCAGCAAACAGGGGGCCGGGACTGAAGCTTTCTTT
TRBJ2-1 | TRBD2 | TRBV4-3 | . | CASSPQGASGNEQFF | TGCGCCAGCAGCCCCCAAGGGGCTAGCGGTAATGAGCAGTTCTTC
TRBJ2-1 | . | TRBV7-2 | . | CASSSGQSFNEQFF | TGTGCCAGCAGCTCTGGACAATCTTTCAATGAGCAGTTCTTC
TRBJ2-7 | TRBD1 | TRBV28 | few | CASRPTGTASYEQYF | TGTGCCAGCAGACCCACCGGGACAGCCTCCTACGAGCAGTACTTC
TRBJ2-7 | . | TRBV2 | . | CASSVTASYEQYF | TGTGCCAGCAGTGTAACAGCCTCCTACGAGCAGTACTTC
TRBJ1-1 | . | TRBV6-5 | . | CASSWGAEAFF | TGTGCCAGCAGTTGGGGCGCTGAAGCTTTCTTT
TRBJ2-7 | TRBD2 | TRBV28 | . | CASSPGREATYEQYF | TGTGCCAGCAGTCCAGGGCGGGAGGCCACCTACGAGCAGTACTTC
TRBJ2-1 | . | TRBV11-3 | . | CASSFGRNEQFF | TGTGCCAGCAGCTTTGGGAGGAACGAGCAGTTCTTC
TRBJ2-7 | TRBD2 | TRBV14 | . | CASSHSSGRFSEQYF | TGTGCCAGCAGCCACTCTAGCGGGAGGTTCTCCGAGCAGTACTTC
TRBJ1-2 | . | TRBV29-1 | . | CSVEFRGFGYTF | TGCAGCGTTGAATTCCGAGGGTTCGGCTACACCTTC
TRBJ2-2 | . | TRBV19 | . | CASSTGAYTGELFF | TGTGCCAGTAGTACAGGGGCGTACACCGGGGAGCTGTTTTTT
TRBJ1-2 | . | TRBV7-3 | . | CASSLNFREGYTF | TGTGCCAGCAGCTTAAATTTTAGGGAGGGCTACACCTTC
TRBJ1-1 | . | TRBV10-3 | . | CAIMTGTSTEAFF | TGTGCCATCATGACAGGAACAAGCACTGAAGCTTTCTTT
TRBJ1-1 | . | TRBV19 | . | CASISRRTPALNTEAFF | TGTGCCAGTATCTCGCGCCGGACACCAGCCCTGAACACTGAAGCTTTCTTT
TRBJ1-1 | . | TRBV5-4 | few | CASSLARGTNTEAFF | TGTGCCAGCAGCTTGGCCCGGGGAACGAACACTGAAGCTTTCTTT
TRBJ2-3 | . | TRBV5-1 | . | CASSSKTGFTDTQYF | TGCGCCAGCAGCTCTAAGACAGGCTTCACAGATACGCAGTATTTT
TRBJ1-6 | TRBD1 | TRBV2 | . | CASTTGTGVSPLHF | TGTGCCAGTACAACCGGGACAGGGGTCTCACCCCTCCACTTT
TRBJ2-7 | . | TRBV6-5 | . | CASSFRGSYEQYF | TGTGCCAGCAGTTTTCGGGGCTCCTACGAGCAGTACTTC
TRBJ1-2 | . | TRBV4-2 | . | CASSQDSSGSYGYTF | TGTGCCAGCAGCCAAGATAGTTCAGGCAGCTATGGCTACACCTTC
TRBJ2-5 | . | TRBV10-2 | . | CASSGEETQYF | TGCGCCAGCAGTGGAGAAGAGACCCAGTACTTC
TRBJ2-1 | . | TRBV9 | . | CASSVGQAVFNEQFF | TGTGCCAGCAGCGTAGGCCAGGCCGTATTCAATGAGCAGTTCTTC
TRBJ1-2 | TRBD1 | TRBV6-1 | . | CASSETPIQGAYGYTF | TGTGCCAGCAGTGAAACTCCCATACAGGGGGCCTATGGCTACACCTTC
TRBJ1-5 | TRBD1 | TRBV18 | . | CASSKDRSNQPQHF | TGTGCCAGCTCAAAGGACAGGAGCAATCAGCCCCAGCATTTT
TRBJ1-2 | . | TRBV5-1 | . | CASSPPQYDGYTF | TGCGCCAGCAGCCCCCCACAGTATGATGGCTACACCTTC
TRBJ2-7 | . | TRBV4-3 | . | CASSQEGTGLGPYEQYF | TGCGCCAGCAGCCAAGAGGGGACGGGACTGGGCCCCTACGAGCAGTACTTC
TRBJ2-7 | TRBD1 | TRBV7-9 | . | CASSHRDRVYDEQYF | TGTGCCAGCAGCCACCGGGACAGGGTTTATGACGAGCAGTACTTC
TRBJ1-1 | . | TRBV5-1 | . | CASSYNSQGEAFF | TGCGCCAGCAGCTATAACTCACAGGGCGAAGCTTTCTTT
TRBJ2-2 | . | TRBV5-1 | . | CASSLGQTNTGELFF | TGCGCCAGCAGCTTGGGACAAACGAACACCGGGGAGCTGTTTTTT
TRBJ1-1 | . | TRBV7-9 | few | CASSLRQRNTEAFF | TGTGCCAGCAGCCTAAGACAGAGGAACACTGAAGCTTTCTTT
TRBJ1-1 | . | TRBV7-2 | . | CASSLRPGSTEAFF | TGTGCCAGCAGCTTGCGGCCCGGCAGCACTGAAGCTTTCTTT
TRBJ2-7 | . | TRBV21-1 | . | CASSNGRYRGIVSYEQYF | TGTGCCAGCAGCAATGGACGTTATCGAGGGATTGTGTCCTACGAGCAGTACTTC
TRBJ2-3 | TRBD2 | TRBV19 | . | CASSSGTSGRPDTQYF | TGTGCCAGTAGTTCCGGGACTAGCGGGAGACCAGATACGCAGTATTTT
TRBJ1-5 | . | TRBV2 | . | CASSGPVNQPQHF | TGTGCCAGCAGTGGGCCAGTCAATCAGCCCCAGCATTTT